This T cell receptor (beta chain) was sequenced during a study of pediatric ulcerative colitis. As concerns this clone: Its antigen is unidentified.

In germline, CDR1 is MNHEY, CDR2 SMNVEV (reference sequence). The V and J ends lost 3 bases and 9 bases respectively, with 16 bases between them. The CDR3 spans 14 residues. Each sample received Survey-level depth of up to 500,000 reads. Some clones are missing from TCRdb's copy, which holds only in-frame ones; the method was immunoSEQ multiplex PCR. The sample includes about 9,500 clones, 88% of them seen just once. Study-level points and caveats: Compared with controls, ulcerative colitis showed greater blood-rectum clone sharing. No controls had the two rectal clonotypes shared by ulcerative colitis patients. Rectal repertoires separated controls, mild-moderate and acute severe colitis.

This TCR was sampled from a girl between 5 and 17 years old with moderate ulcerative colitis. The sequencing input was blood. This sequence joins TRBV27 and TRBJ2-3; D remains ambiguous. The CDR3 region is CASSFKVPPSTQYF. The DNA for the CDR3 is TGTGCCAGCAGTTTTAAGGTTCCCCCGAGCACGCAGTATTTT.